The sample holds a few counts of the clone carrying this T cell receptor beta chain. This record comes from a study of cytomegalovirus exposure and HLA in healthy donors. The CDR3 consists of 16 residues. Trimming pared 3 bases from V and 3 bases from J, leaving 15 bases between. Germline CDR1 and CDR2: SGDLS and YYNGEE. The PCR had 60 Vbeta and 13 Jbeta primers. TCRdb's copy holds only in-frame clones and misses some; the assay was immunoSEQ multiplex PCR. In the table there are about 130,000 clones, 76% of which are singletons. This sequence was found in a man in his forties in good health and CMV-seronegative. The chain links TRBV9 to TRBJ1-4; possibly TRBD1 for D (6 bases). The sample taken for sequencing was PBMCs. The CDR3 region has the DNA TGTGCCAGCAGCGCGAGGGGGTATTCAGCTAATGAAAAACTGTTTTTT. It yields the protein CASSARGYSANEKLFF. The full variable domain, with the rest looked up from reference TRBV9 and TRBJ1-4, is DSGVTQTPKHLITATGQRVTLRCSPRSGDLSVYWYQQSLDQGLQFLIQYYNGEERAKGNILERFSAQQFPDLHSELNLSSLELGDSALYFCASSARGYSANEKLFFGSGTQLSVL.